The 14 T cell receptor beta chains below come from one sample, sequenced in a study of CD8 T cells in ankylosing spondylitis. TCRdb fed the 5' RACE reads into MiXCR, producing one record per CDR3 protein. The top ten clones hold nearly 10% of a sample with roughly 97,000 distinct CDR3 sequences, about 8.3% of them seen once. Sequenced: blood, either unsorted or a sorted T cell fraction (not recorded which). The receptors here all came from a male donor with ankylosing spondylitis or in good health (not recorded which).

This clonotype occurred many times. The chain combines TRBV9 with TRBJ2-1; TRBD1 matches at 9 bases. The CDR3 is made up of 16 amino acids. Per the germline V gene, CDR1 is SGDLS and CDR2 is YYNGEE. The V segment lost 3 bases and the J segment 6 bases; nucleotides outside the gene matches: 10. DNA for the CDR3: TGTGCCAGCAGCGCCCTCAGGACAGGGGCTTTCAATGAGCAGTTCTTC. It is translated as CASSALRTGAFNEQFF.

At least ten counts were recorded for this clonotype. The V call is TRBV12-3 or TRBV12-4, the J call TRBJ2-1; a possible D gene is TRBD2 (6 bases). Trimming removed 1 base from V and 0 bases from J, with 10 bases in between. This CDR3 comprises 16 residues. CDR3 in amino acids: CASSLGDGSSYNEQFF. CDR3 DNA sequence: TGTGCCAGCAGTTTAGGGGACGGGAGCTCCTACAATGAGCAGTTCTTC.

This clonotype was observed at least ten times. V usage is TRBV5-6 and J usage is TRBJ2-7, with 7 bases fitting TRBD2. The germline gives CDR1 SGHDT, CDR2 YYEEEE. J was trimmed by 0 bases and V by 4 bases; bases with no gene match: 16. The CDR3 runs 18 residues. The CDR3 here is CASSPEPASGVSSYEQYF. In DNA, the CDR3 is TGTGCCAGCAGCCCCGAGCCTGCTAGCGGTGTCAGCTCCTACGAGCAGTACTTC.

This clonotype appeared many times. The chain has TRBV4-3 and TRBJ1-4; 8 bases agree with TRBD1. Germline V gives CDR1 LGHNA, CDR2 YSLEER. J was trimmed by 8 bases and V by 2 bases; bases with no gene match: 10. CDR3 length equals 16 residues. CDR3 DNA sequence: TGCGCCAGCAGCCAAATGAAGGGCAGGGGGCCCGAAAAACTGTTTTTT. It yields the protein CASSQMKGRGPEKLFF.

There are many counts of this clonotype. The chain combines TRBV7-2 with TRBJ1-5; 7 nucleotides align to TRBD1. The J segment lost 5 bases and the V segment lost 1 base, leaving 2 bases of the junction unmatched. Germline loops: CDR1 SGHTA, CDR2 FQGNSA. The CDR3 length is 14 residues. CDR3 sequence reads: CASSLGQGDQPQHF. The CDR3 region has the DNA TGTGCCAGCAGCTTAGGGCAGGGGGATCAGCCCCAGCATTTT. Variable domain in full (rest from reference TRBV7-2 and TRBJ1-5): GAGVSQSPSNKVTEKGKDVELRCDPISGHTALYWYRQSLGQGLEFLIYFQGNSAPDKSGLPSDRFSAERTGGSVSTLTIQRTQQEDSAVYLCASSLGQGDQPQHFGDGTRLSIL.

In its sample, this clonotype was seen a few times. This sequence joins TRBV7-2 and TRBJ2-4, with TRBD1 identical over 7 bases. CDR3 size: 14 residues. Germline CDR1 is SGHTA and CDR2 is FQGNSA. J was trimmed by 1 base and V by 4 bases; bases with no gene match: 1. CDR3 sequence (DNA): TGTGCCAGCAGCTCCAGGGGGGCCAAAAACATTCAGTACTTC. This translates into CASSSRGAKNIQYF.

Turning to this clonotype: A read error may be the cause here, since a much bigger clone is one base away. The chain's CDR3 is CASSYTSDGSAEAFF. Written as DNA, the CDR3 is TGTGCCAGCAGTTATACGTCAGACGGTAGCGCTGAAGCTTTCTTT. V is TRBV6-5 and J is TRBJ1-1, with D unresolved. There are 15 residues in the CDR3. From germline, CDR1 is MNHEY and CDR2 SVGAGI. V lost 3 bases, J lost 6 bases, and 17 bases lay in between.

This chain links TRBV11-3 with TRBJ2-2; D might be TRBD1 (6 bases). Trimming removed 5 bases from V and 4 bases from J, with 11 bases in between. The length of the CDR3 is 14 residues. From germline, CDR1 is SGHNT and CDR2 YENEEA. CDR3 region: CASSVQGATGELFF. The CDR3, as DNA: TGTGCCAGCAGCGTACAGGGTGCCACCGGGGAGCTGTTTTTT.

This clonotype was seen at least ten times. This chain connects TRBV4-1 to TRBJ1-4, with TRBD1 matching over 10 bases. The J segment lost 6 bases and the V segment lost 1 base, leaving 20 bases of the junction unmatched. Germline V gene sequence: CDR1 MGHRA, CDR2 YSYEKL. CDR3 size: 21 residues. The chain's CDR3 is CASSQGSLRDRGLLGYEKLFF. The CDR3 coding sequence is TGCGCCAGCAGCCAAGGATCACTCCGGGACAGGGGCCTCCTCGGGTATGAAAAACTGTTTTTT.

This clonotype was counted many times. V and J are TRBV5-4 and TRBJ2-3; D remains unclear. V gave up 4 bases and J gave up 3 bases, with 12 bases separating them. CDR1 is SGHNT, CDR2 YYREEE, per germline (reference sequence). This CDR3 is 14 amino acids long. CDR3 sequence reads: CASSREATTDTQYF. The CDR3 DNA reads as TGTGCCAGCAGCAGGGAAGCCACAACAGATACGCAGTATTTT. The full variable domain, with the rest looked up from reference TRBV5-4 and TRBJ2-3, is ETGVTQSPTHLIKTRGQQVTLRCSSQSGHNTVSWYQQALGQGPQFIFQYYREEENGRGNFPPRFSGLQFPNYSSELNVNALELDDSALYLCASSREATTDTQYFGPGTRLTVL.

The gene calls are TRBV25-1 and TRBJ1-4, with a possible D match to TRBD1 (5 bases). Trimming left V 3 bases short and J 10 bases short, with 15 bases between. CDR3 length equals 14 residues. Germline values: CDR1 MGHDK, CDR2 SYGVNS. This CDR3 reads CASSEKRDSAKLFF. In DNA form, the CDR3 reads TGTGCCAGCAGTGAGAAGAGAGACAGTGCAAAACTGTTTTTT.

This clonotype appeared a few times. This rearrangement joins TRBV23-1 to TRBJ2-3; tentative D call: TRBD1 (6 bases). TRBV23-1 has ORF status, its function being uncertain. CDR3 length equals 17 residues. V lost 0 bases and J lost 1, with 14 bases in between. The CDR3 protein is CASSQSGSGQGTDTQYF. The DNA of the CDR3 is TGCGCCAGCAGTCAATCGGGGTCGGGACAAGGCACAGATACGCAGTATTTT.

This clonotype was picked up many times. The genes are TRBV4-1 and TRBJ2-7; no clear D gene. V shed 4 bases and J shed 6 bases, with 16 bases lying between them. The CDR3 consists of 14 residues. Per germline, CDR1 MGHRA and CDR2 YSYEKL. CDR3 DNA sequence: TGCGCCAGCAGCCCCCAGATGGGCCAAAGCGAGCAGTACTTC. Translated, it gives CASSPQMGQSEQYF.

This clonotype was recorded at least ten times. The V and J genes are TRBV29-1 and TRBJ2-2; TRBD1 is a possible D gene (6 bases). The germline V and J ends were trimmed by 5 bases and 3 bases, with 13 bases remaining between them. The length of the CDR3 is 14 residues. Per germline, CDR1 SQVTM and CDR2 ANQGSEA. The CDR3 loop reads CSVRPRGYTGELFF. The CDR3 bases are TGCAGCGTTCGGCCCAGGGGATACACCGGGGAGCTGTTTTTT.